The 7 T cell receptor beta chains presented below share a single source sample, sequenced in a study of T cells after yellow fever vaccination. TCRdb ran MiXCR on the 5' RACE reads and lists one entry per CDR3 protein. The data show about 400,000 distinct CDR3 sequences, around 6.5% seen once. The source material was PBMCs, sampled 5 days after the yellow fever booster vaccination. The receptors originated from a man aged 25 to 40 who received the YFV17D yellow fever vaccine.

The V gene is TRBV20-1, the J gene TRBJ1-4; D is undetermined. The CDR3 has 14 residues. Looked up from germline, CDR1 is DFQATT and CDR2 is SNEGSKA (reference sequence). Trimming removed 6 bases from V and 3 bases from J, with 14 bases in between. The CDR3 DNA sequence: TGCAGTGCAATAAGACCCTCCTCTAATGAAAAACTGTTTTTT. It encodes CSAIRPSSNEKLFF.

The table lists this clonotype with many counts. The V call is TRBV7-9, the J call TRBJ2-2, with D hard to call. In germline, CDR1 is SEHNR, CDR2 FQNEAQ (reference sequence). CDR3 length: 13 amino acids. The V gene lost 2 bases and the J gene lost 4 bases, with 5 bases spanning the gap. The CDR3 region has the DNA TGTGCCAGCAGCTTATCGCCCACCGGGGAGCTGTTTTTT. Protein: CASSLSPTGELFF. Variable domain in full (rest from reference TRBV7-9 and TRBJ2-2): DTGVSQNPRHKITKRGQNVTFRCDPISEHNRLYWYRQTLGQGPEFLTYFQNEAQLEKSRLLSDRFSAERPKGSFSTLEIQRTEQGDSAMYLCASSLSPTGELFFGEGSRLTVL.

The rearrangement joins TRBV4-2 to TRBJ2-7, with 9 nucleotides matching TRBD2. The CDR3 has 16 amino acids. V lost 0 bases, J lost 1 base, and 4 bases stayed unmatched. Germline lookup yields CDR1 LGHNA and CDR2 YNFKEQ. The CDR3 nucleotides are TGTGCCAGCAGCCAAGATCAGCTAGCGGGATCCTACGAGCAGTACTTC. It codes for CASSQDQLAGSYEQYF.

There are many counts of this clonotype. This chain joins TRBV7-2 and TRBJ2-2; D gene ambiguous. CDR1 is SGHTA, CDR2 FQGNSA, per germline. V lost 5 bases and J 5 bases, leaving 9 bases between the germline ends. There are 13 residues in the CDR3. CDR3 nucleotide sequence: TGTGCCAGCAGCGCCCGGTGGACCGGGGAGCTGTTTTTT. Amino acid sequence: CASSARWTGELFF.

To note about this clonotype: Since a much larger clone is just one base distant, this may be a read error. The CDR3 reads CASSPGKGTGELFF. As DNA, the CDR3 is TGCGCCAGCAGCCCGGGAAAGGGCACCGGGGAGCTGTTTTTT. This chain connects TRBV5-1 to TRBJ2-2; TRBD2 is a possible D gene (5 bases). Germline lookup yields CDR1 SGHRS and CDR2 YFSETQ. V was shortened by 4 bases and J by 4 bases, with 11 bases between the two germline ends. CDR3 length equals 14 residues.

This chain joins TRBV18 and TRBJ2-7; TRBD1 matches 9 bases. The CDR3 runs to 14 residues. Per the germline V gene, CDR1 is KGHSH and CDR2 is LQKENI. The V segment lost 1 base and the J segment 7 bases; nucleotides outside the gene matches: 5. The CDR3 DNA follows: TGTGCCAGCTCACCACTGGGGACAGGGAGTGAGCAGTACTTC. Its translation is CASSPLGTGSEQYF.

This clonotype was detected a few times. V is TRBV4-3 and J is TRBJ2-7, with D tentatively TRBD1 (5 bases). V was trimmed by 3 bases and J by 4 bases, leaving 16 bases between them. CDR1 is LGHNA and CDR2 is YSLEER in the germline V gene. This CDR3 is built from 15 residues. The CDR3 DNA sequence: TGCGCCAGCAGCCAGTGGGCGCAGGGAACGTACGAGCAGTACTTC. It translates to CASSQWAQGTYEQYF.